Following are 24 T cell receptor beta chains from one sample sequenced in a study of CD8 T cells in ankylosing spondylitis. Each CDR3 protein gets one entry after TCRdb re-called the 5' RACE reads with MiXCR. The sample gives about 36,000 distinct CDR3 sequences, roughly 13% of which show up once; approximately 32% is in the top ten. Material: synovial fluid, either unsorted or a sorted T cell fraction (not recorded which). Receptors originate from a male donor with ankylosing spondylitis.

This clonotype has a count of ten or more. This chain links TRBV18 with TRBJ1-1, with a possible D match to TRBD1 (6 bases). Trimming removed 4 bases at V and 0 bases at J, with 9 bases between. The germline V gene has CDR1 KGHSH and CDR2 LQKENI. This CDR3 contains 14 residues. In DNA, the CDR3 is TGTGCCAGCTCACGGGGACAAATGAACACTGAAGCTTTCTTT. Translated, it gives CASSRGQMNTEAFF. Full variable domain (outside the CDR3, taken from reference TRBV18 and TRBJ1-1): NAGVMQNPRHLVRRRGQEARLRCSPMKGHSHVYWYRQLPEEGLKFMVYLQKENIIDESGMPKERFSAEFPKEGPSILRIQQVVRGDSAAYFCASSRGQMNTEAFFGQGTRLTVV.

The table lists this clonotype with a few counts. The rearrangement links TRBV24-1 to TRBJ1-5; D uncertain. Between the trimmed V and J ends, which lost 2 bases and 6 bases, there was a span of 10 bases. This CDR3 is 14 amino acids long. In germline, CDR1 is KGHDR, CDR2 SFDVKD. CDR3 loop: CATSDYGMSQPQHF. CDR3 sequence (DNA): TGTGCCACCAGTGATTACGGGATGAGTCAGCCCCAGCATTTT.

This clonotype was counted between two and nine times. The chain links TRBV20-1 to TRBJ1-1, with D possibly being TRBD1 (5 bases). V was clipped by 5 bases and J by 4 bases, with 20 bases between them. CDR3 length equals 15 residues. The V gene's germline CDR1 is DFQATT and CDR2 SNEGSKA (reference sequence). CDR3 bases: TGCAGTGCTCCCAAGTCCCGATTCGGGGGCACTGAAGCTTTCTTT. Translation gives CSAPKSRFGGTEAFF.

This chain joins TRBV2 and TRBJ1-1; D unclear. The CDR3 has 10 residues. Trimming took off 6 bases at V and 4 bases at J, with 3 bases between the two ends. CDR1 and CDR2 (germline): SNHLY, FYNNEI. The CDR3 spells CASSLTEAFF. The CDR3 DNA sequence: TGTGCCAGCAGCCTCACTGAAGCTTTCTTT.

This clonotype was observed at least ten times. V and J are TRBV6-1 and TRBJ2-1; D is perhaps TRBD2 (5 bases). V was clipped by 6 bases and J by 10 bases, with 22 bases between them. CDR3 length: 15 amino acids. Germline V lookup: CDR1 MNHNS, CDR2 SASEGT. The CDR3 protein is CASRLGDPRLQEQFF. CDR3 bases: TGTGCCAGCAGACTGGGAGACCCTCGGCTCCAGGAGCAGTTCTTC.

This clonotype was recorded at least ten times. This chain joins TRBV11-2 and TRBJ1-2; the D gene is possibly TRBD1 (6 bases). Germline V gene sequence: CDR1 SGHAT, CDR2 FQNNGV. CDR3 length: 13 amino acids. V lost 5 bases and J 4 bases, leaving 11 bases between the germline ends. CDR3 amino acids: CASSPGQLYGYTF. The CDR3 DNA reads TGTGCCAGCAGCCCTGGACAGCTCTATGGCTACACCTTC.

This chain joins TRBV27 and TRBJ2-3; D call uncertain. The CDR3 sequence is 12 residues long. Per the germline V gene, CDR1 is MNHEY and CDR2 is SMNVEV (reference sequence). With 7 bases removed from V and 5 bases from J, the gap between germline ends came to 10 bases. The CDR3 loop is CASIGPGDTQYF. The CDR3 coding sequence is TGTGCCAGCATCGGACCTGGAGATACGCAGTATTTT.

In regard to this clonotype: The junction and the germline gene differ at one end; a read error may be behind it. The CDR3 loop is CTSTWEASAVNDQFF. In DNA, the CDR3 is TGTACCAGCACCTGGGAGGCTAGCGCGGTCAATGATCAGTTCTTC. The V and J genes are TRBV6-2 or TRBV6-3 and TRBJ2-1, with D possibly being TRBD2 (6 bases). This CDR3 has 15 residues. Per germline, CDR1 MNHEY and CDR2 SVGEGT.

This clonotype occurred a few times. This chain connects TRBV5-8 to TRBJ1-1; D gene uncertain. CDR1 is SGHTS and CDR2 is YDEGEE in the germline V gene. Trimming shortened V by 4 bases and J by 7 bases, and 23 bases separated the two germline ends. The CDR3 contains 16 residues. CDR3 residues: CASSPDVGIRTLEAFF. The CDR3 DNA reads as TGTGCCAGCAGCCCTGACGTGGGAATCAGGACCCTTGAAGCTTTCTTT.

This clonotype was counted between two and nine times. This sequence joins TRBV10-3 and TRBJ2-1; TRBD1 agrees at 7 bases. CDR3 size: 16 residues. With V trimmed by 4 bases and J by 0 bases, 6 bases remained unmatched. Germline-derived CDR1 and CDR2 are ENHRY and SYGVKD. Here the CDR3 reads CAISVTQGSSYNEQFF. CDR3 bases: TGTGCCATCAGTGTGACACAGGGGAGCTCCTACAATGAGCAGTTCTTC.

This clonotype was seen a single time. CDR3 coding DNA: TGTGCCAGCAGTCGAGCGGGAGGGCCGGACGAGCAGTACTTC. Amino acids: CASSRAGGPDEQYF. The gene calls are TRBV12-3 or TRBV12-4 and TRBJ2-7, with 10 nucleotides matching TRBD2. The CDR3 loop spans 14 amino acids. V shed 5 bases and J 5 bases; nucleotides not matched to a gene: 6.

V and J are TRBV7-3 and TRBJ2-4; 11 nucleotides match TRBD2. V lost 4 bases and J lost 3; bases outside the gene matches: 11. The CDR3 spans 18 residues. CDR1 and CDR2 (germline): SGHTA, FQGTGA. CDR3 in amino acids: CASSSSTSGAEVKNIQYF. CDR3 in DNA: TGTGCCAGCAGCTCTTCGACTAGCGGGGCCGAGGTCAAAAACATTCAGTACTTC.

This clonotype was found a few times. This chain links TRBV20-1 with TRBJ2-7; tentatively, D is TRBD1 (6 bases). CDR1 DFQATT and CDR2 SNEGSKA come from the germline V gene (reference sequence). The CDR3 runs 12 residues. Trimming stripped 5 bases from V and 4 bases from J, with 12 bases between. CDR3 sequence reads: CSAQWQGYEQYF. CDR3 nucleotide sequence: TGCAGTGCTCAGTGGCAGGGGTACGAGCAGTACTTC.

Only a few counts were recorded for this clonotype. The chain recombines TRBV5-6 with TRBJ2-3, with TRBD1 matching 8 bases. CDR3 size: 15 residues. Germline CDR1 is SGHDT and CDR2 is YYEEEE. Unmatched junction bases numbered 8, after V lost 4 bases and J lost 4 bases. The CDR3 spells CASSLEGQGPDTQYF. CDR3 DNA: TGTGCCAGCAGCCTAGAAGGACAGGGCCCAGATACGCAGTATTTT.

This clonotype was seen repeatedly, ten times or more. V is TRBV6-2 or TRBV6-3 and J is TRBJ2-3; perhaps TRBD1 as D (6 bases). This CDR3 has 15 residues. Trimming removed 7 bases from V and 3 bases from J, with 17 bases in between. The germline CDR1 and CDR2 sequences are MNHEY and SVGEGT. CDR3 in DNA: TGTGCCAGCACCCTCCCGGACAGCGAGACAGATACGCAGTATTTT. Translated: CASTLPDSETDTQYF.

The V and J genes are TRBV27 and TRBJ1-5; TRBD1 is a possible D gene (5 bases). This CDR3 comprises 13 residues. V was trimmed by 6 bases and J by 6 bases, leaving 12 bases between them. Germline V CDR1 and CDR2: MNHEY, SMNVEV (reference sequence). CDR3 loop: CASSTTVIQPQHF. The CDR3 DNA is TGTGCCAGCAGCACGACAGTGATTCAGCCCCAGCATTTT.

The chain uses TRBV27 and TRBJ2-1; 12 positions match TRBD2. The germline V gene has CDR1 MNHEY and CDR2 SMNVEV (reference sequence). The CDR3 consists of 18 residues. Unmatched junction bases numbered 11, after V lost 2 bases and J lost 6 bases. CDR3 nucleotide sequence: TGTGCCAGCAGTTTACTGGGGTGGACTAGCGGGAAGGGCAATGAGCAGTTCTTC. It encodes CASSLLGWTSGKGNEQFF.

The chain employs TRBV24-1 and TRBJ1-3; D is unresolved. Trimming shortened V by 5 bases and J by 1 base, and 11 bases separated the two germline ends. The CDR3 is 15 amino acids. Germline lookup yields CDR1 KGHDR and CDR2 SFDVKD. CDR3 loop: CATSAFTESGNTIYF. The CDR3 DNA reads TGTGCCACCAGTGCCTTTACAGAGTCTGGAAACACCATATATTTT.

The rearrangement joins TRBV29-1 to TRBJ1-1; 10 bases are a match to TRBD1. Germline CDR1 and CDR2: SQVTM and ANQGSEA. Germline trimming cut 6 bases from V and 8 bases from J; bases unmatched to any gene: 9. The CDR3 totals 13 residues. CDR3 region: CSVSGGDRGEAFF. In DNA form, the CDR3 reads TGCAGCGTCTCAGGGGGGGACAGGGGCGAAGCTTTCTTT.

Ten or more counts support this clonotype. CDR3 bases: TGCGCCAGCAGCCAATCCCTAGCGGGGGAAGGCGGGGAGCTGTTTTTT. It is translated as CASSQSLAGEGGELFF. J is TRBJ2-2 and V is TRBV4-3; 10 bases line up with TRBD2. The CDR3 covers 16 residues. CDR1 and CDR2 (germline): LGHNA, YSLEER. V lost 2 bases and J lost 7; bases outside the gene matches: 7.

There are many counts of this clonotype. The CDR3: CASSLGPNWEQYF. The DNA for the CDR3 is TGTGCCAGCAGCTTAGGGCCAAACTGGGAGCAGTACTTC. This chain connects TRBV7-2 to TRBJ2-7, with D uncertain. The CDR3 sequence is 13 residues long. Germline CDR1 reads SGHTA; CDR2 reads FQGNSA. V gave up 1 base and J gave up 7 bases, with 11 bases separating them.

This clonotype showed up many times. The rearrangement uses TRBV7-2 and TRBJ1-6, with D unclear. Germline CDR1 and CDR2: SGHTA and FQGNSA. The V end lost 2 bases, the J end lost 9 bases, and 14 bases lay between the germline ends. The CDR3 is 15 amino acids. The CDR3 protein is CASSLLLWAGSPLHF. For the CDR3, the DNA is TGTGCCAGCAGCTTACTGCTCTGGGCGGGTTCACCCCTCCACTTT.

The V and J genes are TRBV29-1 and TRBJ2-7; 8 nucleotides agree with TRBD1. Germline V gives CDR1 SQVTM, CDR2 ANQGSEA. The trim removed 8 bases at V and 4 bases at J, leaving 10 bases unmatched. The CDR3 spans 13 residues. As DNA, the CDR3 is TGCAGCTTCCGACAGGGGAACTTTTACGAGCAGTACTTC. Translating gives CSFRQGNFYEQYF.

At least ten counts were recorded for this clonotype. The V gene is TRBV28, the J gene TRBJ1-6; 8 bases align to TRBD1. Germline CDR1 and CDR2: MDHEN and SYDVKM. Losses at the gene ends were 6 bases for V and 9 bases for J; bases not matched to a gene: 7. The CDR3 is 14 residues long. CDR3 coding DNA: TGTGCCAGCAGACGAGGACAGGGAGGTTCACCCCTCCACTTT. Translation gives CASRRGQGGSPLHF.